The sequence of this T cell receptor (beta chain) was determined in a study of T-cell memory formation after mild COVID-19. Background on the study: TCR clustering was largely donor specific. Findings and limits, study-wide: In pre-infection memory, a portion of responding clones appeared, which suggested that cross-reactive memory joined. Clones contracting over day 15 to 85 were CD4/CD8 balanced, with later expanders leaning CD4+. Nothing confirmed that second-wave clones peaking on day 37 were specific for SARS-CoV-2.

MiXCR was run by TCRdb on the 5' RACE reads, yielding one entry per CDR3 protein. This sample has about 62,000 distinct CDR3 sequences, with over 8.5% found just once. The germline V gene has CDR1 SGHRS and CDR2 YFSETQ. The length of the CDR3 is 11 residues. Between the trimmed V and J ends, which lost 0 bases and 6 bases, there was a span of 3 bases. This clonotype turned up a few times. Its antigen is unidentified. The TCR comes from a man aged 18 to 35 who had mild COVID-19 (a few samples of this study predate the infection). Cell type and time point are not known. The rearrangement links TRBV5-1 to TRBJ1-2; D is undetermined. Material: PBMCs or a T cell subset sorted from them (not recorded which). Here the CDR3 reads CASSLADGYTF. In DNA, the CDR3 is TGCGCCAGCAGCTTGGCAGATGGCTACACCTTC.